This T cell receptor beta chain was retrieved from a study of shared clonotypes between healthy human individuals. The repertoire was sequenced with immunoSEQ multiplex PCR; TCRdb's copy has only in-frame clones and lacks some. The sample includes 2.3 million or so clones, approximately 93% seen only once; the top ten take roughly 0.36%. This clone has a handful of counts. This CDR3 is built from 12 residues. Unmatched junction bases numbered 3, after V lost 6 bases and J lost 4 bases. Germline CDR1 is SNHLY and CDR2 is FYNNEI. The sequencing sample was made of naive CD4+ T cells from PBMCs. The subset here: CD45RA+ positively selected. The sequence was collected from a man aged 18 to 29 in good health. Some clones in this sample may be carry-over from other donors' samples. The chain links TRBV2 to TRBJ2-7; 7 positions agree with TRBD1. The CDR3 sequence: CASSVTGYEQYF. The CDR3 DNA sequence: TGTGCCAGCAGCGTGACAGGGTACGAGCAGTACTTC.